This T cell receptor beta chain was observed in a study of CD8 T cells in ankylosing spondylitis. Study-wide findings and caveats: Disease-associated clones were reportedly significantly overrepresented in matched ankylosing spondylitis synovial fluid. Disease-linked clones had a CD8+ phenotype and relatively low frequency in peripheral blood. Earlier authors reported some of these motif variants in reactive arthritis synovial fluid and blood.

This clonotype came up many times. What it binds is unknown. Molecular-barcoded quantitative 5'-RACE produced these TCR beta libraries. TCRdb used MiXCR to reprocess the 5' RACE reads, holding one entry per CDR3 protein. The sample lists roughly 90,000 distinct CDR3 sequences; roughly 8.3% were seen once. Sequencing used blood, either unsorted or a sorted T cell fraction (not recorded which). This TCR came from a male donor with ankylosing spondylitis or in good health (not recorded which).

CDR3 nucleotide sequence: TGCGCCAGCAGCTTCACACGGGGGAGTAATGAAGCTTTCTTT. As protein: CASSFTRGSNEAFF. The chain has TRBV5-1 and TRBJ1-1, with D tentatively TRBD1 (5 bases). This CDR3 is 14 amino acids long. Trimming shortened V by 2 bases and J by 7 bases, and 15 bases separated the two germline ends. Germline V gives CDR1 SGHRS, CDR2 YFSETQ.